This T cell receptor beta chain is from a study of blood T cells in healthy people across ages. V was clipped by 3 bases and J by 13 bases, with 16 bases between them. The CDR3 runs to 13 residues. On this clonotype itself: What it recognizes is unknown.

PCR was performed a second time for 7 to 11 cycles using a sample-barcoded 5' primer and a J-beta primer mix. Via MiXCR, TCRdb re-called the 5' RACE reads, giving one row per CDR3 protein. The table records around 650,000 distinct CDR3 sequences, around 43% of them present only once. Overall study findings and caveats: Bulk PBMC profiling left naive and antigen-experienced comparisons inconclusive. Getting older went along with TCR beta diversity per million T cells dropping roughly linearly.

Healthy Caucasian individuals from Russia aged roughly 6 to 90 served as donors. Sequenced material: blood. The source is a man at least 80 years old in good health. V usage is TRBV12-3 or TRBV12-4 and J usage is TRBJ2-1, with D perhaps TRBD1 or TRBD2 (6 bases each). CDR3 nucleotides: TGTGCCAGCAGTTTCGGGGGCCGGGAGACCCAGTTCTTC. Translating it yields CASSFGGRETQFF.